These 26 T cell receptor beta chains were sequenced from one sample in a study of cytomegalovirus exposure and HLA in healthy donors. PCR was performed using 60 Vbeta and 13 Jbeta primers. Generated by immunoSEQ multiplex PCR, the TCRdb table keeps only in-frame clones and is missing some. The table includes more than 85,000 clones, about three quarters detected once. Sequenced: PBMCs. The receptors come from a woman aged 60-75 years in good health and CMV-seropositive.

This chain connects TRBV7-3 to TRBJ2-1; 14 bases align to TRBD2. J lost 6 bases, V lost 4 bases, and 8 bases had no gene match. The CDR3 length is 17 residues. CDR1 is SGHTA and CDR2 is FQGTGA in the germline V gene. The CDR3 spells CASSSYPTSGRANEQFF. Written as DNA, the CDR3 is TGTGCCAGCAGCTCCTATCCGACTAGCGGGAGGGCCAATGAGCAGTTCTTC.

This chain connects TRBV5-1 to TRBJ2-7; 11 nucleotides align to TRBD2. Trimming cost V 4 bases and J 4 bases; bases outside gene matches: 19. This CDR3 is built from 19 residues. Germline V gives CDR1 SGHRS, CDR2 YFSETQ. The CDR3 DNA follows: TGCGCCAGCAGCCCAAGCATACCGATAGCGGGAGGGCGCCAATACGAGCAGTACTTC. It translates to CASSPSIPIAGGRQYEQYF.

This sequence joins TRBV27 and TRBJ2-1; 8 nucleotides line up with TRBD2. Trimming at V came to 3 bases and at J to 2 bases, leaving 9 bases not matched to a gene. Germline CDR1 is MNHEY and CDR2 is SMNVEV (reference sequence). This CDR3 has 17 residues. The CDR3: CASSFSAGAQPYNEQFF. The CDR3 nucleotides read TGTGCCAGCAGTTTTTCAGCGGGAGCCCAACCCTACAATGAGCAGTTCTTC.

V is TRBV19 and J is TRBJ1-1, with 11 bases aligning to TRBD1. This CDR3 is 14 amino acids long. With V trimmed by 4 bases and J by 10 bases, 8 bases remained unmatched. Germline V gives CDR1 LNHDA, CDR2 SQIVND (reference sequence). For the CDR3, the DNA is TGTGCCAGTAGTACTCGGACAGGGGGCCTGGGAGCTTTCTTT. This sequence encodes CASSTRTGGLGAFF.

The rearrangement uses TRBV19 and TRBJ1-4; D unresolved. Deletions cut 5 bases from V and 0 bases from J, with 7 bases between. Germline CDR1 and CDR2: LNHDA and SQIVND (reference sequence). The CDR3 runs to 14 residues. CDR3 residues: CASSGLATNEKLFF. The DNA for the CDR3 is TGTGCCAGTAGTGGACTTGCAACTAATGAAAAACTGTTTTTT.

The rearrangement uses TRBV6-5 and TRBJ2-1; weak D call: TRBD1 (6 bases). Germline V gene lookup returns CDR1 MNHEY and CDR2 SVGAGI. The germline V and J ends were trimmed by 4 bases and 3 bases, with 13 bases remaining between them. CDR3 length equals 15 residues. The CDR3 DNA sequence: TGTGCCAGCAGTTTAAAACGGGACAACTACAATGAGCAGTTCTTC. Its translation: CASSLKRDNYNEQFF.

The chain couples TRBV11-2 to TRBJ2-1; 8 bases map to TRBD1. CDR1 is SGHAT, CDR2 FQNNGV, per germline. CDR3 length equals 14 residues. V shed 4 bases and J 3 bases; nucleotides not matched to a gene: 2. CDR3 loop: CASSSQGVYNEQFF. Here the CDR3 DNA reads TGTGCCAGCAGCTCACAGGGGGTCTACAATGAGCAGTTCTTC.

This sequence joins TRBV19 and TRBJ1-3; 12 bases are a match to TRBD1. V gave up 5 bases and J gave up 8 bases; unmatched junction bases: 7. The CDR3 covers 15 residues. The V gene's germline CDR1 is LNHDA and CDR2 SQIVND (reference sequence). CDR3 DNA sequence: TGTGCCAGTAGTGCCGGGACAGGGGGCTTGTACACCATATATTTT. This gives the protein CASSAGTGGLYTIYF.

V and J are TRBV6-1 and TRBJ2-3; the D gene is possibly TRBD2 (6 bases). The CDR3 has 12 amino acids. V was pared by 6 bases and J by 6 bases, with 10 bases between. CDR1 is MNHNS, CDR2 SASEGT, per germline. The chain's CDR3 is CASSLEGDTQYF. DNA for the CDR3: TGTGCCAGCAGCCTGGAGGGGGATACGCAGTATTTT.

V gene TRBV7-6 combines with J gene TRBJ2-7; 7 nucleotides line up with TRBD2. The V gene's germline CDR1 is SGHVS and CDR2 FNYEAQ. The CDR3 is 12 residues long. Losses at the gene ends were 8 bases for V and 3 bases for J; bases not matched to a gene: 4. The CDR3 DNA sequence: TGTGCCAGCGGGCGGGACTACTACGAGCAGTACTTC. Translating gives CASGRDYYEQYF.

Regarding this clone: Germline is not matched at one junction end, which may reflect a read error. This rearrangement joins TRBV7-9 to TRBJ2-2; possible D gene TRBD1, 6 bases. The length of the CDR3 is 15 residues. Germline CDR1 SEHNR, CDR2 FQNEAQ (reference sequence). Written as DNA, the CDR3 is TGTTCCAGCAACGGAGAGGGGGCGAACACCGGGGAGCTGTTTTTT. It encodes CSSNGEGANTGELFF.

This rearrangement joins TRBV15 to TRBJ2-2; 13 bases agree with TRBD2. CDR1 LNHNV and CDR2 YYDKDF come from the germline V gene (reference sequence). The CDR3 is made up of 19 amino acids. The junction had 6 bases not matched to a gene; V was cut back by 2 bases and J by 0 bases. The CDR3 is CATSRKPGLAGSNTGELFF. The CDR3 bases are TGTGCCACCAGCAGAAAGCCGGGACTAGCGGGATCGAACACCGGGGAGCTGTTTTTT.

The rearrangement joins TRBV7-9 to TRBJ2-1, with no clear D. The V end lost 6 bases, the J end lost 0 bases, and 18 bases lay between the germline ends. Germline V CDR1 and CDR2: SEHNR, FQNEAQ (reference sequence). The CDR3 length is 17 residues. In nucleotides, the CDR3 is TGTGCCAGCAGACCGTCGACGGGTACCCGCTCCTACAATGAGCAGTTCTTC. Its protein product is CASRPSTGTRSYNEQFF.

The J gene is TRBJ2-7, the V gene TRBV4-1; tentative D call: TRBD2 (5 bases). This CDR3 contains 17 residues. CDR1 is MGHRA, CDR2 YSYEKL, per germline. V shed 0 bases and J shed 2 bases, with 17 bases lying between them. CDR3 sequence reads: CASSQENWAEVPYEQYF. Written as DNA, the CDR3 is TGCGCCAGCAGCCAAGAGAATTGGGCGGAGGTACCCTACGAGCAGTACTTC.

This chain connects TRBV7-3 to TRBJ1-2; no clear D gene. Germline assignment: CDR1 SGHTA and CDR2 FQGTGA. The V gene lost 9 bases and the J gene lost 8 bases, with 19 bases spanning the gap. The CDR3 spans 13 residues. This CDR3 reads CASSVAGFMGYTF. In DNA, the CDR3 is TGTGCCAGTTCTGTGGCAGGATTTATGGGCTACACCTTC.

This chain uses TRBV6-5 with TRBJ1-5; the D gene is possibly TRBD1 (6 bases). The length of the CDR3 is 13 residues. Germline V gene sequence: CDR1 MNHEY, CDR2 SVGAGI. V gave up 10 bases and J gave up 7 bases, with 17 bases separating them. The CDR3 reads CATGGRWGQPQHF. The CDR3 DNA reads as TGTGCCACCGGGGGGCGCTGGGGACAGCCCCAGCATTTT.

The genes are TRBV5-1 and TRBJ2-5; a possible D gene is TRBD2 (5 bases). The germline V gene has CDR1 SGHRS and CDR2 YFSETQ. V was clipped by 2 bases and J by 4 bases, with 6 bases between them. The CDR3 is made up of 12 amino acids. The CDR3: CASSFSAETQYF. As DNA, the CDR3 is TGCGCCAGCAGCTTTAGCGCAGAGACCCAGTACTTC.

The chain combines TRBV5-1 with TRBJ1-1; TRBD1 matches 9 bases. Losses at the gene ends were 2 bases for V and 5 bases for J; bases not matched to a gene: 4. Germline CDR1 and CDR2: SGHRS and YFSETQ. The CDR3 is 14 amino acids. CDR3 nucleotide sequence: TGCGCCAGCAGCTTTACAGGGGGCTTTACTGAAGCTTTCTTT. This gives the protein CASSFTGGFTEAFF. Using reference TRBV5-1 and TRBJ1-1 for the parts outside the CDR3, the full variable domain is KAGVTQTPRYLIKTRGQQVTLSCSPISGHRSVSWYQQTPGQGLQFLFEYFSETQRNKGNFPGRFSGRQFSNSRSEMNVSTLELGDSALYLCASSFTGGFTEAFFGQGTRLTVV.

The chain couples TRBV21-1 to TRBJ2-5; TRBD1, as called in the table, went unchecked against the DNA. TRBV21-1 is classified as a pseudogene. The CDR3 contains 16 residues. CDR3 loop: CASSPRQKDRQETQYF. As DNA, the CDR3 is TGTGCCAGCAGCCCTCGCCAAAAGGACAGACAAGAGACCCAGTACTTC.

This clone has a handful of counts. V gene TRBV5-1 combines with J gene TRBJ2-1, with D possibly being TRBD2 (6 bases). Per germline, CDR1 SGHRS and CDR2 YFSETQ. This CDR3 has 15 residues. V shed 1 base and J shed 5 bases, with 13 bases lying between them. The CDR3 loop reads CASSLSGRENNEQFF. In DNA form, the CDR3 reads TGCGCCAGCAGCTTGAGTGGTCGGGAGAACAATGAGCAGTTCTTC.

V usage is TRBV21-1 and J usage is TRBJ2-7; TRBD1, the D gene given by the table, was not confirmed from the DNA. TRBV21-1 represents a pseudogene. This CDR3 comprises 14 residues. CDR3 amino acids: CASSKDRVFDEQYF. The CDR3 DNA follows: TGTGCCAGCAGCAAAGACAGGGTGTTTGACGAGCAGTACTTC.

This chain uses TRBV7-9 with TRBJ1-1; D gene ambiguous. The V gene lost 1 base and the J gene lost 7 bases, with 7 bases spanning the gap. This CDR3 is 12 amino acids long. The germline V gene has CDR1 SEHNR and CDR2 FQNEAQ (reference sequence). The CDR3 sequence: CASSLVRVEAFF. The CDR3 DNA reads as TGTGCCAGCAGCTTAGTGAGGGTTGAAGCTTTCTTT.

V gene TRBV9 combines with J gene TRBJ2-1; 7 bases match TRBD2. The CDR3 has 14 amino acids. The germline CDR1 and CDR2 sequences are SGDLS and YYNGEE. Trimming removed 7 bases from V and 2 bases from J; junction bases left unmatched: 6. CDR3 coding DNA: TGTGCCAGCGGCTTGAGCGGGACCTACAATGAGCAGTTCTTC. Translating it yields CASGLSGTYNEQFF.

This chain joins TRBV19 and TRBJ2-7; a weak D match, TRBD1 (6 bases). V was cut by 8 bases and J by 2 bases, with 16 bases left in between. The CDR3 runs to 14 residues. Germline CDR1 LNHDA, CDR2 SQIVND (reference sequence). CDR3 DNA sequence: TGTGCCAGTGGTACTGCCGGGACAACCTACGAGCAGTACTTC. It codes for CASGTAGTTYEQYF.

This clone came up a few times. This chain uses TRBV6-5 with TRBJ2-7; perhaps TRBD2 as D (5 bases). Trimming removed 0 bases from V and 5 bases from J, with 14 bases in between. The germline V gene encodes CDR1 MNHEY and CDR2 SVGAGI. The CDR3 covers 15 residues. CDR3 bases: TGTGCCAGCAGTTACTCGAGGGAGAAGGTCCACGAGCAGTACTTC. Protein: CASSYSREKVHEQYF.

The chain employs TRBV7-9 and TRBJ1-6; possibly TRBD1 for D (6 bases). Per germline, CDR1 SEHNR and CDR2 FQNEAQ (reference sequence). CDR3 length equals 16 residues. Trimming cost V 1 base and J 8 bases, with 15 bases left between them. CDR3 nucleotides: TGTGCCAGCAGCTTAGGGGCGGACAGACGAGATTCACCCCTCCACTTT. Its protein product is CASSLGADRRDSPLHF. Drawing the rest from reference TRBV7-9 and TRBJ1-6, the complete variable domain is DTGVSQNPRHKITKRGQNVTFRCDPISEHNRLYWYRQTLGQGPEFLTYFQNEAQLEKSRLLSDRFSAERPKGSFSTLEIQRTEQGDSAMYLCASSLGADRRDSPLHFGNGTRLTVT.